Each of the 10 T cell receptor beta chains below was sequenced from the same sample in a study of sequential checkpoint blockade in melanoma. The method was immunoSEQ multiplex PCR; TCRdb's version includes in-frame clones alone and lacks a portion of them. The sample has some 19,000 clones; approximately 74% are singletons. Documented treatment: randomized to nivolumab then ipilimumab (arm A) or the reverse (arm B). The sequencing here drew on CD8+ T cells sorted from blood (inferred from file names), taken from a patient given nivolumab and ipilimumab in sequence. All receptors derive from a human donor with melanoma.

The rearrangement uses TRBV5-5 and TRBJ2-7, with TRBD1 identical over 7 bases. Germline-derived CDR1 and CDR2 are SGHKS and YYEKEE (reference sequence). The trim removed 4 bases at V and 3 bases at J, leaving 13 bases unmatched. The CDR3 has 16 residues. In DNA, the CDR3 is TGTGCCAGCAGCCCGCCGGACAGGTTTATAAGCTACGAGCAGTACTTC. Translating gives CASSPPDRFISYEQYF.

In DNA form, the CDR3 reads TGTGCCAGCAGCTATACCGGAGCTGGTCAACCCCAGCATTTT. This gives the protein CASSYTGAGQPQHF. The chain joins TRBV7-9 to TRBJ1-5; no firm D call. The CDR3 totals 14 residues. CDR1 is SEHNR and CDR2 is FQNEAQ in the germline V gene (reference sequence). V gave up 4 bases and J gave up 10 bases, with 17 bases separating them.

The CDR3 protein is CASRGDRSSETQYF. DNA of the CDR3: TGTGCCAGCAGGGGGGACAGGTCCTCAGAGACCCAGTACTTC. The chain carries TRBV2 and TRBJ2-5, with 8 bases lining up with TRBD1. Germline loops: CDR1 SNHLY, CDR2 FYNNEI. V was clipped by 6 bases and J by 4 bases; unmatched bases: 7. The CDR3 contains 14 residues.

The table lists this clone with a few counts. The chain employs TRBV2 and TRBJ2-3; a weak D match, TRBD2 (6 bases). Germline assignment: CDR1 SNHLY and CDR2 FYNNEI. There are 16 residues in the CDR3. Trimming cost V 8 bases and J 4 bases, with 22 bases left between them. The CDR3 loop is CASPGHLAGRSDTQYF. The CDR3 DNA follows: TGTGCCAGCCCAGGGCATCTGGCGGGACGTTCAGATACGCAGTATTTT. Drawing the rest from reference TRBV2 and TRBJ2-3, the complete variable domain is EPEVTQTPSHQVTQMGQEVILRCVPISNHLYFYWYRQILGQKVEFLVSFYNNEISEKSEIFDDQFSVERPDGSNFTLKIRSTKLEDSAMYFCASPGHLAGRSDTQYFGPGTRLTVL.

This sequence joins TRBV4-2 and TRBJ2-7; D not resolved. Between the trimmed V and J ends, which lost 0 bases and 5 bases, there was a span of 14 bases. Germline V gene sequence: CDR1 LGHNA, CDR2 YNFKEQ. The CDR3 is 15 amino acids. The CDR3 here is CASSQDELSVDEQYF. In DNA, the CDR3 is TGTGCCAGCAGCCAAGACGAGCTATCTGTTGACGAGCAGTACTTC.

As for this clone: It is unclear where the CDR3 begins or ends on the DNA, so no DNA is shown, and the CDR3 is as TCRdb lists it. The V call is TRBV27, the J call TRBJ2-7; TRBD2 is taken as the D call from the table, unchecked against the DNA. Looked up from germline, CDR1 is MNHEY and CDR2 is SMNVEV (reference sequence). The CDR3 is 15 amino acids long, termini counted. The CDR3 region is CASSTSGGAVYEQYF.

The rearrangement joins TRBV27 to TRBJ1-5; possibly TRBD1 for D (6 bases). The CDR3 sequence is 14 residues long. Trimming cost V 5 bases and J 5 bases, with 13 bases left between them. The germline gives CDR1 MNHEY, CDR2 SMNVEV (reference sequence). CDR3 protein: CASSPTGLDQPQHF. The CDR3 DNA reads TGTGCCAGCAGTCCCACAGGGTTGGATCAGCCCCAGCATTTT.

The sample holds a few counts of this clone. Mismatch with germline at one junction end may stem from a read error. The same CDR3 is also encoded by other DNA sequences in this sample. The genes are TRBV4-1 and TRBJ2-5; 9 bases align to TRBD2. CDR3 length: 15 residues. The V gene's germline CDR1 is MGHRA and CDR2 YSYEKL. The CDR3 region has the DNA TGTGCCAGCAGCACTGGCGGGGGGGACCAAGAGACCCAGTACTTC. This sequence encodes CASSTGGGDQETQYF.

This clone appeared once. The V call is TRBV7-9, the J call TRBJ2-5, with 10 bases fitting TRBD2. This CDR3 has 14 amino acids. CDR1 and CDR2 from the germline V gene are SEHNR and FQNEAQ (reference sequence). V lost 6 bases, J lost 5 bases, and 6 bases stayed unmatched. The CDR3 DNA follows: TGTGCCAGCAGTTCTAGCGGGAGTTATGAGACCCAGTACTTC. It encodes CASSSSGSYETQYF.

The gene calls are TRBV7-9 and TRBJ2-3; TRBD2 matches 9 bases. J lost 3 bases, V lost 5 bases, and 9 bases had no gene match. There are 16 residues in the CDR3. The V gene's germline CDR1 is SEHNR and CDR2 FQNEAQ (reference sequence). The CDR3 region is CASSPKPTSGTDTQYF. In nucleotides, the CDR3 is TGTGCCAGCAGCCCAAAGCCGACTAGCGGAACAGATACGCAGTATTTT. Looking up the rest from reference TRBV7-9 and TRBJ2-3 gives the full variable domain: DTGVSQNPRHKITKRGQNVTFRCDPISEHNRLYWYRQTLGQGPEFLTYFQNEAQLEKSRLLSDRFSAERPKGSFSTLEIQRTEQGDSAMYLCASSPKPTSGTDTQYFGPGTRLTVL.